Sequencing of this TCR beta chain was carried out in a study of blood T cell repertoires in COVID-19. This clone turned up a few times. The sample has other DNA sequences that encode this CDR3 too. Libraries were prepared by immunoSEQ multiplex PCR; TCRdb keeps only in-frame clonotypes and omits some of them. The sample lists some 320,000 clones, around 92% occurring once. Participant age was roughly 18 to 89 years, and participants resided in 24 US areas. The V gene end was trimmed by 6 bases and the J gene end by 0 bases; junction bases not matched to a gene: 1. This CDR3 region has 13 residues. In germline, CDR1 is KGHSH, CDR2 LQKENI.

This chain joins TRBV18 and TRBJ1-2; 7 bases are a match to TRBD1. The sequencing sample was made of PBMCs or T cells enriched from blood (not recorded which). The receptor comes from a woman between 45 and 65 years old who had been exposed to COVID-19. The CDR3 region is CASSQGANYGYTF. The CDR3 DNA reads TGTGCCAGCTCCCAGGGGGCTAACTATGGCTACACCTTC.